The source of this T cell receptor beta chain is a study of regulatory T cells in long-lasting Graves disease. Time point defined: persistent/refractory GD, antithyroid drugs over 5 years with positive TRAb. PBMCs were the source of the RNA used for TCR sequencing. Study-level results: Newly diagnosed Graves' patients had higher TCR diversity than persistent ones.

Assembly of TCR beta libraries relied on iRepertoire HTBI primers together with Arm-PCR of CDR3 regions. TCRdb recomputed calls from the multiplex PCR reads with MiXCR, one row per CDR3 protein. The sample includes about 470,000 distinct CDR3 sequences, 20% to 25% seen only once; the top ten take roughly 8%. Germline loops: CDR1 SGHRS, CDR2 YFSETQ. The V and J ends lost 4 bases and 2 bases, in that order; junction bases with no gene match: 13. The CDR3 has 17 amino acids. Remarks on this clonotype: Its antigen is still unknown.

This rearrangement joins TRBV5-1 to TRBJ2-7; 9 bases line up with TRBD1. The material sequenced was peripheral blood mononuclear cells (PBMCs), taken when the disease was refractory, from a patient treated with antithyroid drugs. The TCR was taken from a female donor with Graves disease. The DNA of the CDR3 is TGCGCCAGCAGCGACCGGGACAGGGTCCTCGTTCCCTACGAGCAGTACTTC. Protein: CASSDRDRVLVPYEQYF.